This T cell receptor beta chain originates from a study of blood T cells in healthy people across ages. Combining a sample-barcoded 5' primer with a J-beta primer mix, a second PCR ran for 7 to 11 cycles. TCRdb re-derived calls from the 5' RACE reads in MiXCR, one entry per CDR3 protein. Of hundreds of thousands of distinct CDR3 sequences detected, approximately 25% appear once; the ten largest clones hold less than 9%. Trimming cost V 7 bases and J 2 bases, with 12 bases left between them. CDR1 is SNHLY and CDR2 is FYNNEI in the germline V gene. CDR3 length: 13 residues. Separately, the same data were catalogued under a study of T cells of mothers and their children. This second study notes: Among related mother-child pairs, overlap was slightly higher than in unrelated pairs, though not significantly.

Sequenced input: blood. The V gene is TRBV2, the J gene TRBJ2-7; no firm D call. The TCR sequence derives from a boy aged 10-17 years in good health. CDR3 DNA sequence: TGTGCCAGCACCCTCGGGCAGACCTACGAGCAGTACTTC. It yields the protein CASTLGQTYEQYF.